These 23 T cell receptor beta chains originate from one sample sequenced in a study of T cells in Graves' hyperthyroidism and ophthalmopathy. The investigators amplified TCR beta CDR3 regions from RNA transcripts. A first-round RT-PCR of the TCR CDR3 used the HTBI primer set. Each CDR3 protein is one row after TCRdb ran MiXCR on the multiplex PCR reads. Of 600,000 or so distinct CDR3 sequences in the sample, about half were seen once. Sequencing input: peripheral blood or thyroid tissue (not recorded which). Source of these receptors: a woman aged 18 to 35 with Graves' hyperthyroidism.

The sample holds a few counts of this clonotype. The rearrangement joins TRBV9 to TRBJ2-5, with 10 bases that match TRBD2. The length of the CDR3 is 16 residues. The junction had 8 bases not matched to a gene; V was cut back by 4 bases and J by 2 bases. The germline gives CDR1 SGDLS, CDR2 YYNGEE. The CDR3 region has the DNA TGTGCCAGCAGCCCAAGGACTAGCGGACCTCAAGAGACCCAGTACTTC. Residues: CASSPRTSGPQETQYF.

This clonotype showed up many times. The V and J genes are TRBV7-9 and TRBJ2-7, with D unclear. Germline V lookup: CDR1 SEHNR, CDR2 FQNEAQ (reference sequence). The CDR3 has 14 amino acids. Trimming stripped 5 bases from V and 3 bases from J, with 14 bases between. In DNA, the CDR3 is TGTGCCAGCAGCCCCCGTGGCGGTAGCTACGAGCAGTACTTC. This gives the protein CASSPRGGSYEQYF.

The chain is built from TRBV6-6 and TRBJ1-2; 8 positions match TRBD1. The germline gives CDR1 MNHNY, CDR2 SVGAGI (reference sequence). This CDR3 has 14 residues. Trimming cost V 7 bases and J 2 bases; bases outside gene matches: 6. The chain's CDR3 is CASTDRGRNYGYTF. In DNA, the CDR3 is TGTGCCAGCACCGACAGGGGAAGAAACTATGGCTACACCTTC.

This chain connects TRBV11-2 to TRBJ2-5, with 7 nucleotides matching TRBD1. The CDR3 contains 15 residues. With V trimmed by 1 base and J by 3 bases, 5 bases remained unmatched. The V gene's germline CDR1 is SGHAT and CDR2 FQNNGV. CDR3 DNA sequence: TGTGCCAGCAGCTTAGGAGGGACAGTAAAAGAGACCCAGTACTTC. Translating it yields CASSLGGTVKETQYF.

This chain connects TRBV2 to TRBJ2-5; D is possibly TRBD1 (6 bases). The V gene lost 6 bases and the J gene lost 2 bases, with 10 bases spanning the gap. The CDR3 covers 13 residues. Germline CDR1 reads SNHLY; CDR2 reads FYNNEI. The CDR3 nucleotides read TGTGCCAGCAGGGACAGCACTCAAGAGACCCAGTACTTC. This sequence encodes CASRDSTQETQYF.

This clonotype was seen repeatedly, ten times or more. The genes are TRBV7-7 and TRBJ2-5; 12 nucleotides align to TRBD2. This CDR3 has 16 residues. Germline values: CDR1 SSHAT, CDR2 FNYEAQ (reference sequence). Trimming removed 5 bases from V and 5 bases from J; junction bases left unmatched: 9. DNA for the CDR3: TGTGCCAGCAGCCGACGACTAGCGGGAGTGGGGGAGACCCAGTACTTC. Encoded protein: CASSRRLAGVGETQYF. The full variable domain, with the rest looked up from reference TRBV7-7 and TRBJ2-5, is GAGVSQSPRYKVTKRGQDVTLRCDPISSHATLYWYQQALGQGPEFLTYFNYEAQPDKSGLPSDRFSAERPEGSISTLTIQRTEQRDSAMYRCASSRRLAGVGETQYFGPGTRLLVL.

The chain recombines TRBV20-1 with TRBJ2-7; no clear D. The CDR3 has 14 amino acids. CDR1 and CDR2 (germline): DFQATT, SNEGSKA (reference sequence). The germline V and J ends were trimmed by 0 bases and 5 bases, with 14 bases remaining between them. The CDR3 loop is CSARDTSSIHEQYF. In DNA form, the CDR3 reads TGCAGTGCTAGAGATACGTCCAGCATCCACGAGCAGTACTTC.

The chain carries TRBV9 and TRBJ2-7, with TRBD2 matching 10 bases. Per germline, CDR1 SGDLS and CDR2 YYNGEE. The trim removed 0 bases at V and 5 bases at J, leaving 8 bases unmatched. There are 16 residues in the CDR3. CDR3 in amino acids: CASSVDRAGGPDEQYF. CDR3 nucleotides: TGTGCCAGCAGCGTAGATAGAGCGGGAGGGCCAGACGAGCAGTACTTC.

This clonotype was seen only a few times. V gene TRBV7-2 combines with J gene TRBJ2-7, with TRBD2 as a possible D gene (5 bases). The germline V gene encodes CDR1 SGHTA and CDR2 FQGNSA. V lost 5 bases and J lost 9, with 17 bases in between. This CDR3 contains 13 residues. As DNA, the CDR3 is TGTGCCAGCAGCCAAGAGGGCAGCGGAGGGCAGTACTTC. Translated, it gives CASSQEGSGGQYF.

In this sample, this clonotype turned up many times. The rearrangement joins TRBV2 to TRBJ2-5; either TRBD1 or TRBD2 may fit D (5 bases each). The CDR3 loop spans 15 amino acids. Trimming left V 2 bases short and J 1 base short, with 11 bases between. Germline CDR1 SNHLY, CDR2 FYNNEI. The CDR3 sequence: CASSERLGTQETQYF. CDR3 nucleotide sequence: TGTGCCAGCAGTGAACGGTTGGGGACCCAAGAGACCCAGTACTTC.

This clonotype has at least ten counts. This chain uses TRBV2 with TRBJ2-7; TRBD2 matches 8 bases. CDR1 SNHLY and CDR2 FYNNEI come from the germline V gene. CDR3 length: 13 amino acids. J was trimmed by 3 bases and V by 6 bases; bases with no gene match: 4. The CDR3 DNA follows: TGTGCCAGCAGCTTAGGGACTAGCTACGAGCAGTACTTC. This encodes CASSLGTSYEQYF.

The chain carries TRBV2 and TRBJ1-1; D remains unclear. Germline V gives CDR1 SNHLY, CDR2 FYNNEI. This CDR3 region has 13 residues. V dropped 0 bases and J dropped 7 bases, with 9 bases sitting between them. CDR3: CASSEAGFGEAFF. The CDR3, as DNA: TGTGCCAGCAGTGAAGCAGGGTTTGGTGAAGCTTTCTTT.

V usage is TRBV7-9 and J usage is TRBJ1-5; 7 bases agree with TRBD1. This CDR3 region has 15 residues. Losses at the gene ends were 5 bases for V and 5 bases for J; bases not matched to a gene: 9. Germline values: CDR1 SEHNR, CDR2 FQNEAQ (reference sequence). The CDR3 sequence: CASSDDREWHQPQHF. DNA of the CDR3: TGTGCCAGCAGCGATGACAGGGAGTGGCATCAGCCCCAGCATTTT.

This clonotype showed up many times. V and J are TRBV29-1 and TRBJ1-2; 8 positions agree with TRBD1. Germline CDR1 reads SQVTM; CDR2 reads ANQGSEA. The V segment lost 2 bases and the J segment 6 bases; nucleotides outside the gene matches: 5. The CDR3 sequence is 13 residues long. The CDR3 DNA reads as TGCAGCGTTGAATCGGACAGGGTAGATGGCTACACCTTC. This codes for CSVESDRVDGYTF. Together with reference TRBV29-1 and TRBJ1-2, the CDR3 gives the full variable domain: SAVISQKPSRDICQRGTSLTIQCQVDSQVTMMFWYRQQPGQSLTLIATANQGSEATYESGFVIDKFPISRPNLTFSTLTVSNMSPEDSSIYLCSVESDRVDGYTFGSGTRLTVV.

For this clonotype: Possible read error: a much larger clone is one base away. The J gene is TRBJ2-2, the V gene TRBV29-1, with D tentatively TRBD2 (6 bases). CDR1 and CDR2 from the germline V gene are SQVTM and ANQGSEA. The length of the CDR3 is 13 residues. CDR3 bases: TGCAGCGTTGAACTAGAGAACACCGGGGGGCTGTTTTTT. Amino acids: CSVELENTGGLFF.

This clonotype was observed a handful of times. The chain is built from TRBV2 and TRBJ1-1; D might be TRBD1 (5 bases). The CDR3 is 13 amino acids. Trimming shortened V by 5 bases and J by 5 bases, and 12 bases separated the two germline ends. Looked up from germline, CDR1 is SNHLY and CDR2 is FYNNEI. In DNA form, the CDR3 reads TGTGCCAGCAGTCCCTGGGGGAGTACTGAAGCTTTCTTT. As protein: CASSPWGSTEAFF.

In its sample, this clonotype was seen a few times. The genes are TRBV2 and TRBJ1-4, with 7 positions matching TRBD1. The ends lost 6 bases at V and 2 bases at J; junction bases unmatched: 6. CDR1 is SNHLY and CDR2 is FYNNEI in the germline V gene. This CDR3 is built from 15 residues. CDR3 bases: TGTGCCAGCAGACGTGACAGGGATACTAATGAAAAACTGTTTTTT. Encoded protein: CASRRDRDTNEKLFF. Supplemented by reference TRBV2 and TRBJ1-4, the full variable domain reads EPEVTQTPSHQVTQMGQEVILRCVPISNHLYFYWYRQILGQKVEFLVSFYNNEISEKSEIFDDQFSVERPDGSNFTLKIRSTKLEDSAMYFCASRRDRDTNEKLFFGSGTQLSVL.

The rearrangement joins TRBV29-1 to TRBJ1-1; 9 positions match TRBD1. Germline-derived CDR1 and CDR2 are SQVTM and ANQGSEA. V dropped 8 bases and J dropped 0; count of bases not matched to a gene: 4. The CDR3 contains 13 residues. CDR3 protein: CSKQGAMNTEAFF. The DNA of the CDR3 is TGCAGCAAACAGGGGGCCATGAACACTGAAGCTTTCTTT.

This clonotype was observed many times. The chain uses TRBV19 and TRBJ1-6; D is uncertain. The CDR3 sequence is 16 residues long. V was cut by 3 bases and J by 7 bases, with 16 bases left in between. The V gene's germline CDR1 is LNHDA and CDR2 SQIVND (reference sequence). CDR3 in amino acids: CASSINGRAVNSPLHF. The CDR3 region has the DNA TGTGCCAGTAGTATTAACGGACGAGCGGTAAATTCACCCCTCCACTTT.

This clonotype occurred many times. This chain connects TRBV7-9 to TRBJ1-2, with D unclear. The CDR3 covers 15 residues. The V gene lost 5 bases and the J gene lost 5 bases, with 18 bases spanning the gap. The germline V gene has CDR1 SEHNR and CDR2 FQNEAQ (reference sequence). In nucleotides, the CDR3 is TGTGCCAGCAGCGATCTGGCGGCCAGGCGATATGGCTACACCTTC. Amino acid sequence: CASSDLAARRYGYTF. Together with reference TRBV7-9 and TRBJ1-2, the CDR3 gives the full variable domain: DTGVSQNPRHKITKRGQNVTFRCDPISEHNRLYWYRQTLGQGPEFLTYFQNEAQLEKSRLLSDRFSAERPKGSFSTLEIQRTEQGDSAMYLCASSDLAARRYGYTFGSGTRLTVV.

The chain combines TRBV7-8 with TRBJ2-5, with TRBD2 matching 9 bases. The CDR3 is 13 amino acids. V trimming: 5 bases; J trimming: 10 bases; junction bases outside the gene matches: 8. CDR1 and CDR2 from the germline V gene are SGHVS and FQNEAQ. The CDR3 coding sequence is TGTGCCAGCAGCCCTCGAAGCGGGGGGAGCCAGTACTTC. Amino acid sequence: CASSPRSGGSQYF.

DNA of the CDR3: TGTGCCAGCAGTTTTACCGACGGTTCCAATCAGCCCCAGCATTTT. Amino acid sequence: CASSFTDGSNQPQHF. The gene calls are TRBV12-3 or TRBV12-4 and TRBJ1-5; no reliable D call. Trimming removed 3 bases from V and 3 bases from J, with 12 bases in between. This CDR3 contains 15 residues.

This clonotype occurred many times. The chain recombines TRBV4-2 with TRBJ2-5; possible D gene TRBD1, 5 bases. Germline values: CDR1 LGHNA, CDR2 YNFKEQ. V lost 0 bases and J lost 1, with 6 bases in between. This CDR3 region has 14 residues. The CDR3 DNA is TGTGCCAGCAGCCAAGACGACAGCCAAGAGACCCAGTACTTC. This encodes CASSQDDSQETQYF.